A single sample is the source of the 8 T cell receptor beta chains below, sequenced in a study of blood T cell repertoires in COVID-19. TCRdb's table, derived via immunoSEQ multiplex PCR, lists solely in-frame clones and lacks some. The repertoire consists of 80,000 to 100,000 clones, with roughly nine tenths occurring once and the leading ten covering about 1.8%. Sequencing was carried out using peripheral blood. Every receptor here comes from a human donor with active COVID-19. The donor label of this sample is uncertain.

V usage is TRBV28 and J usage is TRBJ1-2; 7 bases map to TRBD1. The trim removed 4 bases at V and 3 bases at J, leaving 8 bases unmatched. Germline CDR1 MDHEN, CDR2 SYDVKM. The CDR3 runs to 15 residues. CDR3 in amino acids: CASSSPPGGHYGYTF. The CDR3 bases are TGTGCCAGCAGTTCCCCACCAGGGGGGCACTATGGCTACACCTTC.

This chain joins TRBV7-6 and TRBJ2-7; 10 bases line up with TRBD1. Germline V gene sequence: CDR1 SGHVS, CDR2 FNYEAQ. The CDR3 loop spans 15 amino acids. V lost 5 bases and J lost 2; bases outside the gene matches: 6. CDR3 sequence (DNA): TGTGCCAGCAGCGTAGGACAGGGGGGACCCTACGAGCAGTACTTC. It yields the protein CASSVGQGGPYEQYF.

J is TRBJ2-7 and V is TRBV7-2; 11 nucleotides line up with TRBD2. After removal of 5 bases from V and 3 bases from J, the junction contained 3 bases not matched to a gene. Germline V gene data show CDR1 as SGHTA and CDR2 as FQGNSA. This CDR3 region has 14 residues. CDR3 in DNA: TGTGCCAGCAGCCTGGGACTAGCGGTCTACGAGCAGTACTTC. This gives the protein CASSLGLAVYEQYF.

V usage is TRBV6-5 and J usage is TRBJ2-2; 8 positions agree with TRBD1. Germline V gives CDR1 MNHEY, CDR2 SVGAGI. The CDR3 loop spans 15 amino acids. The V segment lost 6 bases and the J segment 1 base; nucleotides outside the gene matches: 4. The CDR3 coding sequence is TGTGCCAGCAGACGGACAGGGCGGAACACCGGGGAGCTGTTTTTT. This sequence encodes CASRRTGRNTGELFF.

The chain employs TRBV19 and TRBJ1-1; D not resolved. CDR1 is LNHDA, CDR2 SQIVND, per germline (reference sequence). The CDR3 runs to 13 residues. V lost 3 bases and J 1 base, leaving 6 bases between the germline ends. The CDR3: CASSITGNTEAFF. The DNA of the CDR3 is TGTGCCAGTAGTATTACCGGGAACACTGAAGCTTTCTTT.

The sample holds a few counts of this clone. CDR3 sequence (DNA): TGCGCCAGCAGACCTACAGGGGCCCACGAGCAGTACTTC. Residues: CASRPTGAHEQYF. The chain employs TRBV5-1 and TRBJ2-7; 7 bases are shared with TRBD1. Germline-derived CDR1 and CDR2 are SGHRS and YFSETQ. The ends lost 5 bases at V and 5 bases at J; junction bases unmatched: 7. This CDR3 is built from 13 residues.

This chain joins TRBV4-1 and TRBJ2-1; TRBD1 matches at 10 bases. V lost 1 base to trimming and J lost 1 base; unmatched junction nucleotides: 1. This CDR3 region has 16 residues. CDR1 and CDR2 (germline): MGHRA, YSYEKL. The CDR3 loop is CASSQGQGASYNEQFF. For the CDR3, the DNA is TGCGCCAGCAGCCAAGGACAGGGGGCATCCTACAATGAGCAGTTCTTC.

The CDR3 DNA reads TGTGCCAGCAGCGTAGGGGACTTGAGCTCCTACGAGCAGTACTTC. Its protein is CASSVGDLSSYEQYF. This rearrangement joins TRBV9 to TRBJ2-7; TRBD2 might be the D (6 bases). The CDR3 is 15 residues long. Per germline, CDR1 SGDLS and CDR2 YYNGEE. The ends were cut back, 0 bases at V and 0 bases at J, with 10 bases in the middle.